This is a list of T cell receptor beta chains from one sample in a study of T cell repertoires in ileal Crohn's disease. Produced via immunoSEQ multiplex PCR; TCRdb's table is partial and in-frame only. The data contain roughly 20,000 clones, 60% to 75% of them singletons. Sample: ileal tissue. These receptor sequences come from an adult with Crohn's disease. The CDR3 runs from the conserved cysteine through the conserved F or W. A D gene is named only where the DNA matches it firmly. The size of a clone is reported for some rows only, either as once, few or many, or as a class for expanded clones.

v_call	d_call	j_call	clone_size	cdr3_aa	cdr3_nt
TRBV19	TRBD1	TRBJ2-1	NA	CASRRNRQGVDNEQFF	TGTGCCAGTAGGCGGAATAGACAGGGGGTTGACAATGAGCAGTTCTTC
TRBV15	NA	TRBJ1-1	NA	CATSRDLSWRNTEAFF	TGTGCCACCAGCAGAGATTTAAGCTGGAGAAACACTGAAGCTTTCTTT
TRBV19	NA	TRBJ1-5	NA	CASSIFVDRAINQPQHF	TGTGCCAGTAGTATATTTGTCGACAGAGCAATAAATCAGCCCCAGCATTTT
TRBV5-6	TRBD1	TRBJ1-2	once	CASSVPGQGRYDGYTF	TGTGCCAGCAGCGTACCGGGACAGGGGAGATATGATGGCTACACCTTC
TRBV5-1	TRBD1	TRBJ2-7	NA	CASSYRQGSYEQYF	TGCGCCAGCAGCTACCGACAGGGATCTTACGAGCAGTACTTC
TRBV5-6	NA	TRBJ2-5	NA	CASSLMTEQYF	TGTGCCAGCAGCTTGATGACAGAGCAGTACTTC
TRBV2	TRBD1	TRBJ1-2	NA	CASSDTGGTPYGYTF	TGTGCCAGCAGTGATACAGGGGGCACACCCTATGGCTACACCTTC
TRBV2	TRBD1	TRBJ2-7	NA	CASRQTWGQGGEQYF	TGTGCCAGCAGACAAACGTGGGGACAGGGCGGCGAGCAGTACTTC
TRBV7-2	NA	TRBJ2-7	NA	CASSLSASSSYEQYF	TGTGCCAGCAGCTTAAGTGCTTCGAGCTCCTACGAGCAGTACTTC
TRBV18	NA	TRBJ2-5	NA	CASSYSETQYF	TGTGCCAGCTCGTACTCAGAGACCCAGTACTTC
TRBV30	NA	TRBJ1-2	NA	CAWSPDPPGYGYGYTF	TGTGCCTGGAGCCCAGACCCCCCGGGGTATGGCTATGGCTACACCTTC
TRBV29-1	TRBD1	TRBJ1-5	NA	CSVGQGFTQPQHF	TGCAGCGTTGGACAGGGCTTTACTCAGCCCCAGCATTTT
TRBV7-9	TRBD2	TRBJ2-3	NA	CASSKTSRDTDTQYF	TGTGCCAGCAGCAAGACTAGCCGGGACACAGATACGCAGTATTTT
TRBV11-2	TRBD1	TRBJ2-7	NA	CASSLEQGAHEQYF	TGTGCCAGCAGCTTAGAACAGGGGGCCCACGAGCAGTACTTC
TRBV9	NA	TRBJ2-1	NA	CASSVVADSYNEQFF	TGTGCCAGCAGCGTAGTAGCGGACTCCTACAATGAGCAGTTCTTC
TRBV6-4	NA	TRBJ1-1	NA	CASSRTENTEAFF	TGTGCCAGCAGTCGGACAGAGAACACTGAAGCTTTCTTT
TRBV15	NA	TRBJ2-6	NA	CATSRVFSGANVLTF	TGTGCCACCAGCAGAGTCTTCTCTGGGGCCAACGTCCTGACTTTC
TRBV5-1	NA	TRBJ2-5	NA	CASSLGSSSFTETQYF	TGCGCCAGCAGCTTGGGTTCTAGCTCCTTCACGGAGACCCAGTACTTC
TRBV19	NA	TRBJ2-2	NA	CASSRAASGIGGDRELFF	TGTGCCAGTAGTAGGGCCGCGAGTGGGATTGGCGGGGACCGGGAGCTGTTTTTT
TRBV5-8	NA	TRBJ1-1	NA	CASTGLLRGMNTEAFF	TGTGCCAGCACCGGACTCCTAAGGGGGATGAACACTGAAGCTTTCTTT
TRBV6-1	NA	TRBJ1-2	few	CASSEAAGQLFYGYTF	TGTGCCAGCAGTGAAGCAGCGGGCCAGCTCTTCTATGGCTACACCTTC
TRBV19	TRBD2	TRBJ2-3	NA	CASSNGAGEAGDTQYF	TGTGCCAGTAGTAATGGAGCGGGAGAGGCCGGAGATACGCAGTATTTT
TRBV27	NA	TRBJ1-2	NA	CASSLSAGYGYTF	TGTGCCAGCAGTTTATCGGCAGGGTATGGCTACACCTTC
TRBV10-3	TRBD1	TRBJ2-4	once	CAISSQGLVKNIQYF	TGTGCCATCAGCTCACAGGGGTTAGTCAAAAACATTCAGTACTTC
TRBV7-8	NA	TRBJ2-5	NA	CASSLWIGDTFGETQYF	TGTGCCAGCAGCTTATGGATTGGGGACACCTTCGGGGAGACCCAGTACTTC
TRBV5-5	NA	TRBJ2-1	NA	CASSFVRSYNEQFF	TGTGCCAGCAGCTTCGTCAGATCCTACAATGAGCAGTTCTTC
TRBV7-9	NA	TRBJ1-1	once	CASSLARESESHTEAFF	TGTGCCAGCAGCTTAGCGAGGGAATCAGAGAGTCACACTGAAGCTTTCTTT
TRBV29-1	NA	TRBJ1-2	NA	CSTDSGGYTF	TGCAGCACGGACAGTGGGGGCTACACCTTC
TRBV5-4	NA	TRBJ1-4	NA	CASSSGLNGGKLFF	TGTGCCAGCAGCTCGGGACTCAATGGCGGAAAACTGTTTTTT
TRBV30	TRBD1	TRBJ2-7	NA	CAWRTGGYEQYF	TGTGCCTGGAGGACAGGGGGCTACGAGCAGTACTTC
TRBV4-1	TRBD1	TRBJ1-2	NA	CASSDGQGAGYTF	TGCGCCAGCAGCGATGGACAGGGGGCTGGCTACACCTTC
TRBV2	TRBD2	TRBJ2-5	few	CASSEDLAGGAQYF	TGTGCCAGCAGTGAAGATCTAGCGGGGGGGGCCCAGTACTTC
TRBV19	TRBD2	TRBJ2-2	NA	CASSIRLAGGQVGELFF	TGTGCCAGTAGTATCCGACTAGCGGGGGGGCAGGTCGGGGAGCTGTTTTTT
TRBV28	NA	TRBJ1-4	few	CASSLFLGQVEKLFF	TGTGCCAGCAGTTTATTTCTTGGACAAGTTGAAAAACTGTTTTTT
TRBV18	NA	TRBJ2-7	NA	CASSPGPYEQYF	TGTGCCAGCTCACCAGGGCCTTACGAGCAGTACTTC
TRBV27	NA	TRBJ2-1	NA	CASSLAGTGANEQFF	TGTGCCAGCAGTTTAGCGGGAACTGGGGCCAATGAGCAGTTCTTC
TRBV30	NA	TRBJ1-2	NA	CAWSQGNYGYTF	TGTGCCTGGTCACAGGGTAACTATGGCTACACCTTC
TRBV6-6	TRBD1	TRBJ1-1	NA	CASKVTGGTTEAFF	TGTGCCAGCAAAGTGACAGGGGGGACCACTGAAGCTTTCTTT
TRBV2	NA	TRBJ1-1	NA	CASSSGRANTEAFF	TGTGCCAGCAGTTCCGGGAGAGCGAACACTGAAGCTTTCTTT
TRBV6-1	TRBD1	TRBJ1-2	few	CAGWDRTNYGYTF	TGTGCCGGTTGGGACAGGACGAACTATGGCTACACCTTC
TRBV27	TRBD2	TRBJ2-2	NA	CASSTLTSGRGTGELFF	TGTGCCAGCAGTACCCTGACTAGCGGGAGAGGCACCGGGGAGCTGTTTTTT
TRBV10-2	TRBD2	TRBJ2-2	NA	CASSETSGPLNTGELFF	TGCGCCAGCAGTGAGACTAGCGGGCCGCTGAACACCGGGGAGCTGTTTTTT
TRBV2	NA	TRBJ1-2	NA	CASIPTGDYTGRTF	TGTGCCAGCATACCGACAGGCGACTATACGGGACGGACCTTC
TRBV10-2	NA	TRBJ2-5	NA	CASSESGWTPEETQYF	TGCGCCAGCAGTGAGTCAGGGTGGACTCCTGAAGAGACCCAGTACTTC
TRBV6-6	NA	TRBJ1-5	NA	CASSYSTGDQPQHF	TGTGCCAGCAGTTACTCAACAGGCGATCAGCCCCAGCATTTT
TRBV5-6	NA	TRBJ2-5	NA	CASSPPRAGVGETQYF	TGTGCCAGCAGCCCTCCGCGGGCAGGGGTAGGGGAGACCCAGTACTTC
TRBV6-5	TRBD1	TRBJ2-4	NA	CASSKQGTDVSIQYF	TGTGCCAGCAGTAAGCAGGGGACAGATGTGTCCATTCAGTACTTC